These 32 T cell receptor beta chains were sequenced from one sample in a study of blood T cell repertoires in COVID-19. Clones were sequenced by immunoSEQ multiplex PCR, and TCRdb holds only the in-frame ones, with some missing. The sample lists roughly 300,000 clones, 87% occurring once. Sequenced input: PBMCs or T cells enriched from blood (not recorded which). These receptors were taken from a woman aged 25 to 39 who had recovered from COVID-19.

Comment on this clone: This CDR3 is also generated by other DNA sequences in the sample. CDR3 nucleotide sequence: TGCAGCGTTGAGGGACAGGACTATGGCTACACCTTC. Its protein is CSVEGQDYGYTF. The J gene is TRBJ1-2, the V gene TRBV29-1, with 8 bases fitting TRBD1. The CDR3 runs to 12 residues. V lost 3 bases, J lost 3 bases, and 0 bases stayed unmatched. The germline CDR1 and CDR2 sequences are SQVTM and ANQGSEA.

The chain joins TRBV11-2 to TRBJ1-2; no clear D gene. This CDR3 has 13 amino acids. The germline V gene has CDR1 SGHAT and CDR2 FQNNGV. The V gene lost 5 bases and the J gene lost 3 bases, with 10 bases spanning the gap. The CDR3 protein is CASSATYHYGYTF. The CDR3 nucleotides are TGTGCCAGCAGCGCAACATACCACTATGGCTACACCTTC.

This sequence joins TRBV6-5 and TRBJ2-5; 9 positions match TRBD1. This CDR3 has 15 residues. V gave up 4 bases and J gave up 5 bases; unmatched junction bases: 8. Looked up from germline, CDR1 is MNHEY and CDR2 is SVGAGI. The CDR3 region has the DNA TGTGCCAGCAGTTGGTGGGGACAGGGTTCGGAGACCCAGTACTTC. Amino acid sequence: CASSWWGQGSETQYF.

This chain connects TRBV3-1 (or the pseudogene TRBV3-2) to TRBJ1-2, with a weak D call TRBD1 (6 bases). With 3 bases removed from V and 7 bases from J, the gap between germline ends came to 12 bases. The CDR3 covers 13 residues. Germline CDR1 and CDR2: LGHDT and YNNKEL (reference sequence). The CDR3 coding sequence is TGTGCCAGCAGCCACCCCGGGACAAGTGGCTACACCTTC. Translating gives CASSHPGTSGYTF.

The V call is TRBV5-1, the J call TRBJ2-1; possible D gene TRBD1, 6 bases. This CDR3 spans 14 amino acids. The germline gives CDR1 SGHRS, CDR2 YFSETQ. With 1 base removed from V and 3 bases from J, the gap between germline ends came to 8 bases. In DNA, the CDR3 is TGCGCCAGCAGCTTGTTACAGGGCTACAATGAGCAGTTCTTC. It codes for CASSLLQGYNEQFF.

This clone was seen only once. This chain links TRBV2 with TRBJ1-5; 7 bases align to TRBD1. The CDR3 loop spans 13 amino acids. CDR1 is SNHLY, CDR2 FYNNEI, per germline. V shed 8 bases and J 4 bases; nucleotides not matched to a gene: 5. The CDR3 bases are TGTGCCAGCGGGACAGAAACGAATCAGCCCCAGCATTTT. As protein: CASGTETNQPQHF.

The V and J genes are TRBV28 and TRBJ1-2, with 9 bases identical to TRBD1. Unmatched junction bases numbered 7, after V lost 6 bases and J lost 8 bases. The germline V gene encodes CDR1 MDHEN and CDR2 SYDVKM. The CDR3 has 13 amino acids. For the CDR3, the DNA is TGTGCCAGCAGCCCACAGGGGGCGGGGGGCTACACCTTC. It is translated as CASSPQGAGGYTF.

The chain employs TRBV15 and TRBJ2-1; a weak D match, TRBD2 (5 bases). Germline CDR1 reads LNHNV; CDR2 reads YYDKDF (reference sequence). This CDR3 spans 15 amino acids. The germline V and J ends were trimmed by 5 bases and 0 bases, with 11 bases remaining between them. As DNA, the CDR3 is TGTGCCACCAGCCGTAGAGGGTTCTCCTACAATGAGCAGTTCTTC. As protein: CATSRRGFSYNEQFF.

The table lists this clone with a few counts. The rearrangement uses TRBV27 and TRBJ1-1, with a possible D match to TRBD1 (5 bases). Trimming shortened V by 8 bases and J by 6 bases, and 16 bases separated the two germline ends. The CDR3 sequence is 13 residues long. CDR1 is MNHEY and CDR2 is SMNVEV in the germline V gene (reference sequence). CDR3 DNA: TGTGCCAGCTCCCCGATAGGGGAGGCTGAAGCTTTCTTT. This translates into CASSPIGEAEAFF.

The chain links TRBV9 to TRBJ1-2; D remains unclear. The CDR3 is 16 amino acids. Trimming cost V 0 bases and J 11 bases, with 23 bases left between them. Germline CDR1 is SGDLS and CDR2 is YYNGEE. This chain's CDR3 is CASSVESGTPGLGYTF. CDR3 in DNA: TGTGCCAGCAGCGTAGAATCGGGTACTCCCGGACTAGGATACACCTTC.

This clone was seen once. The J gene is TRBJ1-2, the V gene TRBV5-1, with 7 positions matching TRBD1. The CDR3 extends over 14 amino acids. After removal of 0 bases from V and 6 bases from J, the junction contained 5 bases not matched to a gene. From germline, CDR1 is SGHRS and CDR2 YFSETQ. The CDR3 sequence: CASSLEEGGHGYTF. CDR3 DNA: TGCGCCAGCAGCTTGGAGGAAGGGGGCCATGGCTACACCTTC.

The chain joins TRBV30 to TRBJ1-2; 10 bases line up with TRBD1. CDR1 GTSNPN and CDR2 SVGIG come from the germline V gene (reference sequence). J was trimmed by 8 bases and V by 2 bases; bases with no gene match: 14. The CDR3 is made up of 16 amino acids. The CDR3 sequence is CAWSPAQGTGAYGYTF. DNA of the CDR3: TGTGCCTGGAGTCCAGCCCAAGGGACAGGGGCGTACGGCTACACCTTC.

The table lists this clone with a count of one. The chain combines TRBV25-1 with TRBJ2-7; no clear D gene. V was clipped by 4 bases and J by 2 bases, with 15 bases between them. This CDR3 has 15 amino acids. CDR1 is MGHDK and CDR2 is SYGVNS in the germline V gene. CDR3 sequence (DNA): TGTGCCAGCAGTGGGCGGATTTCTGGAGCCTACGAGCAGTACTTC. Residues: CASSGRISGAYEQYF.

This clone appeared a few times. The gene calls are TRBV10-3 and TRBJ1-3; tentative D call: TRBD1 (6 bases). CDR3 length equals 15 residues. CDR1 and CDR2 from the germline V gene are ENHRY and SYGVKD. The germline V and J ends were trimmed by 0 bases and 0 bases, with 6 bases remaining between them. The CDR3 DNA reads TGTGCCATCAGTGAGTCAGGGGGCTCTGGAAACACCATATATTTT. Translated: CAISESGGSGNTIYF.

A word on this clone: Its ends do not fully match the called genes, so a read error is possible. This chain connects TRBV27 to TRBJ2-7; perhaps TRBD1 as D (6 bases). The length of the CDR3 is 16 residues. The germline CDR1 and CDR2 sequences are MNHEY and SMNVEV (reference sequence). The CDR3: CATSLYRAPLLYEQYF. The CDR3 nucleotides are TGTGCCACCAGTTTATACAGGGCTCCCCTCCTCTACGAGCAGTACTTC.

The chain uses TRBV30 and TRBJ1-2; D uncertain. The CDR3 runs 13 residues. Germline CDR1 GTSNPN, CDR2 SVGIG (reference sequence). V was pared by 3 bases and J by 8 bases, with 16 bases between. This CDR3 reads CAWSRTGLLGYTF. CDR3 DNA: TGTGCCTGGAGCCGCACCGGACTCTTGGGCTACACCTTC.

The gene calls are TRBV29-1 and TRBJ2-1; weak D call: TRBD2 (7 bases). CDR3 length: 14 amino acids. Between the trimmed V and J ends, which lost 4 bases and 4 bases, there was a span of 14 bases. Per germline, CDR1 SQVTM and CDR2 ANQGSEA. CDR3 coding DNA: TGCAGCGTTGGTGCGGGGGCGGGTTACAATGAGCAGTTCTTC. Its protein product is CSVGAGAGYNEQFF.

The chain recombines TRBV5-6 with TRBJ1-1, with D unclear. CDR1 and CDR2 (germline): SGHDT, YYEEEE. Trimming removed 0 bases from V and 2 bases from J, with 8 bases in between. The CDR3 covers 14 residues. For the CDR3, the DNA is TGTGCCAGCAGCTTGGGACCGACAAACACTGAAGCTTTCTTT. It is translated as CASSLGPTNTEAFF.

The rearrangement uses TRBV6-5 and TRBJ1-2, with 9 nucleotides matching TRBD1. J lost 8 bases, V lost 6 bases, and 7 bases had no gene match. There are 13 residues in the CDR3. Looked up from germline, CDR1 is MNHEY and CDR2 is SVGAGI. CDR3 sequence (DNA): TGTGCCAGCAGCCAAGGGACAGGGCGAGGCTACACCTTC. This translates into CASSQGTGRGYTF.

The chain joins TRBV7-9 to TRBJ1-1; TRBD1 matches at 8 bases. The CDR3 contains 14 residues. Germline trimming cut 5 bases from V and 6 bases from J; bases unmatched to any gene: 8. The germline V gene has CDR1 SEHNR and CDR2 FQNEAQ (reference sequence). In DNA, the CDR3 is TGTGCCAGCAGCGGCGACAGGGGTATCGCTGAAGCTTTCTTT. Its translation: CASSGDRGIAEAFF.

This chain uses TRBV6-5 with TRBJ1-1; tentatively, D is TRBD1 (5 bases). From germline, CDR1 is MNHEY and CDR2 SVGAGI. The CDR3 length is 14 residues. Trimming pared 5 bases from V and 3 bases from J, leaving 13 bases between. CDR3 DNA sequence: TGTGCCAGCAGTCAAACAGGCTGGGACACTGAAGCTTTCTTT. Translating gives CASSQTGWDTEAFF.

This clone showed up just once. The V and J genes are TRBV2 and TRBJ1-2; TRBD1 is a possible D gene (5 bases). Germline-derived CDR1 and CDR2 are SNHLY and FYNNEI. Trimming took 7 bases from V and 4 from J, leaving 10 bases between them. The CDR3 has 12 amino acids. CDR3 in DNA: TGTGCCAGCACCCGGACATTCTATGGCTACACCTTC. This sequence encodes CASTRTFYGYTF.

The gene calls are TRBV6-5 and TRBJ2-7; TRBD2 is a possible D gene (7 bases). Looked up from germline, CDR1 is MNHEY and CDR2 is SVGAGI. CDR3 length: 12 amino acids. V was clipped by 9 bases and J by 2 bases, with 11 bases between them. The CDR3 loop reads CASGGGPYEQYF. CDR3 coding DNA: TGTGCCAGTGGGGGGGGGCCCTACGAGCAGTACTTC.

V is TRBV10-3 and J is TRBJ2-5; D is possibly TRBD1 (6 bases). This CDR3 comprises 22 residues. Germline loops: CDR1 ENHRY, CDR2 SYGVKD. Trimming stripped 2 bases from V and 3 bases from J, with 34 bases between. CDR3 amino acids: CAISEDSLFQRVQGPREETQYF. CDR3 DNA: TGTGCCATCAGTGAGGACAGCCTATTCCAAAGGGTACAGGGACCTAGAGAAGAGACCCAGTACTTC.

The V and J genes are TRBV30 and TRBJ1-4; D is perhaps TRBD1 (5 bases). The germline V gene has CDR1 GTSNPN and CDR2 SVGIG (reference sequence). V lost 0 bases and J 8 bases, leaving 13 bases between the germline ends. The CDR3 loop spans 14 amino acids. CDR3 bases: TGTGCCTGGAGTGTTATCGGGGGTCGGGAAAAACTGTTTTTT. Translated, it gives CAWSVIGGREKLFF. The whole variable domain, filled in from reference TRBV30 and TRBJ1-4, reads SQTIHQWPATLVQPVGSPLSLECTVEGTSNPNLYWYRQAAGRGLQLLFYSVGIGQISSEVPQNLSASRPQDRQFILSSKKLLLSDSGFYLCAWSVIGGREKLFFGSGTQLSVL.

For the CDR3, the DNA is TGTGCCAGCAGCCGCGGGCCCGGGGACAGGGGTACTAACATTCAGTACTTC. This sequence encodes CASSRGPGDRGTNIQYF. This chain uses TRBV7-9 with TRBJ2-4; the match to TRBD1 covers 10 bases. Germline V lookup: CDR1 SEHNR, CDR2 FQNEAQ (reference sequence). There are 17 residues in the CDR3. J lost 7 bases, V lost 5 bases, and 14 bases had no gene match.

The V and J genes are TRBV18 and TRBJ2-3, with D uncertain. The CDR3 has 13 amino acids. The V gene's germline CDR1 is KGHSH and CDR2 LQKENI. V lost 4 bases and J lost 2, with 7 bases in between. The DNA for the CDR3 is TGTGCCAGCTCACTGTCTAACACAGATACGCAGTATTTT. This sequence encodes CASSLSNTDTQYF.

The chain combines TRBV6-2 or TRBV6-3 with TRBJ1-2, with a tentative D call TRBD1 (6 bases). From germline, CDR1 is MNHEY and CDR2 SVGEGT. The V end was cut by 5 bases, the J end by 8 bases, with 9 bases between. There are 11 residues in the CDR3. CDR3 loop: CASSNRAGYTF. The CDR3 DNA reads TGTGCCAGCAGTAACAGGGCCGGCTACACCTTC.

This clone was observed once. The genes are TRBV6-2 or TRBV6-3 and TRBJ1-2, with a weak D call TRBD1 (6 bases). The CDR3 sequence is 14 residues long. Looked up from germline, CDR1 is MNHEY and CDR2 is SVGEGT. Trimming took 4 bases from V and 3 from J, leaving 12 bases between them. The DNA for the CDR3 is TGTGCCAGCAGTTCGGACAGCCGGCACTATGGCTACACCTTC. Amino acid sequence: CASSSDSRHYGYTF.

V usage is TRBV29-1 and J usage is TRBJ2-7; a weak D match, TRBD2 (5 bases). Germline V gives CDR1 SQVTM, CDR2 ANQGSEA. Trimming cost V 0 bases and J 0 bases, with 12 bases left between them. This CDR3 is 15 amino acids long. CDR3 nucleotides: TGCAGCGTTGAAGAAGATGGACGGGGCTCCTACGAGCAGTACTTC. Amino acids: CSVEEDGRGSYEQYF.

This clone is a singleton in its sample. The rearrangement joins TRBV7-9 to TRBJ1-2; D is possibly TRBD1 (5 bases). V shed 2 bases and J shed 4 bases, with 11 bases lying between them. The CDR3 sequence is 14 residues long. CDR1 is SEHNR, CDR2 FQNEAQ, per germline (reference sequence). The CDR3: CASSLQPGSYGYTF. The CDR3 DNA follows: TGTGCCAGCAGCTTACAGCCAGGGTCCTATGGCTACACCTTC.

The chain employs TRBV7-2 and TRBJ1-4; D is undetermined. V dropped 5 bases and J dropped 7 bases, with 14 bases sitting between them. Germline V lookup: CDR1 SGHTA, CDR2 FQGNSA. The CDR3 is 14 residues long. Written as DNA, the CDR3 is TGTGCCAGCAGCCTAGGACGGGGTAGTGAAAAACTGTTTTTT. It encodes CASSLGRGSEKLFF.